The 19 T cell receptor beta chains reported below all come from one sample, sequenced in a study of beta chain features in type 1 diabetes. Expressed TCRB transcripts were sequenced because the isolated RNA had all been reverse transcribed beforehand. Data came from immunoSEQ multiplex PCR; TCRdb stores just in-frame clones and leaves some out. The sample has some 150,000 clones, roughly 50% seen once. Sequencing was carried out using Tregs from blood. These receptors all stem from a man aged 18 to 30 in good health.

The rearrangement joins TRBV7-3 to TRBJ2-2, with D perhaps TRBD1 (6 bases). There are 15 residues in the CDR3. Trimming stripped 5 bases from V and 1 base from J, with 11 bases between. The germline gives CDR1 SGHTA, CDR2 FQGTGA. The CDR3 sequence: CASSPDSRNTGELFF. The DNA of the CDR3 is TGTGCCAGCAGCCCGGACAGCCGGAACACCGGGGAGCTGTTTTTT.

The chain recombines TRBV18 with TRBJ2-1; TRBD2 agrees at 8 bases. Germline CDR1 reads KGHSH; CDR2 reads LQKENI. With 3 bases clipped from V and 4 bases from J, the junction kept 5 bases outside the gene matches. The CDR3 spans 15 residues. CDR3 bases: TGTGCCAGCTCACCGATGGCGGGAGGTTACAATGAGCAGTTCTTC. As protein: CASSPMAGGYNEQFF.

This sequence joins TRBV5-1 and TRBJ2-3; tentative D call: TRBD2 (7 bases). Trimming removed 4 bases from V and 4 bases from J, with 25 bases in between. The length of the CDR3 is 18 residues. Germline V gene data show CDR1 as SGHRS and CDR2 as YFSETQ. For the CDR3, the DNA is TGCGCCAGCAGCCGTGCTAGCGGAGGGGGGACTGGGCCAGATACGCAGTATTTT. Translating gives CASSRASGGGTGPDTQYF. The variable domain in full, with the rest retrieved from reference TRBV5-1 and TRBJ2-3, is KAGVTQTPRYLIKTRGQQVTLSCSPISGHRSVSWYQQTPGQGLQFLFEYFSETQRNKGNFPGRFSGRQFSNSRSEMNVSTLELGDSALYLCASSRASGGGTGPDTQYFGPGTRLTVL.

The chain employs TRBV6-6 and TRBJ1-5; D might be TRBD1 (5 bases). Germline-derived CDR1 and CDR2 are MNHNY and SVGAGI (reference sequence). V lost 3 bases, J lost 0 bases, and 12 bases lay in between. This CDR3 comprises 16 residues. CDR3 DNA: TGTGCCAGCAGTTATGGGGGGATATATAGCAATCAGCCCCAGCATTTT. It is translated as CASSYGGIYSNQPQHF.

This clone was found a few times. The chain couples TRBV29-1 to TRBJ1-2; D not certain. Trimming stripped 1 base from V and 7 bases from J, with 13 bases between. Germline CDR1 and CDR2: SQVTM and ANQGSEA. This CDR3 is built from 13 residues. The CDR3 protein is CSVEGKVRGGYTF. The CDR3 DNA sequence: TGCAGCGTTGAAGGGAAGGTCAGAGGTGGCTACACCTTC.

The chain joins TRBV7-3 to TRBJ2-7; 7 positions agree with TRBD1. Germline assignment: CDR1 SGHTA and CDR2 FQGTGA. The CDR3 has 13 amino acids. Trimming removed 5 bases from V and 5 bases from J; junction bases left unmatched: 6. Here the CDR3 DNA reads TGTGCCAGCAGCGCGAGGACAGGCAACGAGCAGTACTTC. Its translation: CASSARTGNEQYF.

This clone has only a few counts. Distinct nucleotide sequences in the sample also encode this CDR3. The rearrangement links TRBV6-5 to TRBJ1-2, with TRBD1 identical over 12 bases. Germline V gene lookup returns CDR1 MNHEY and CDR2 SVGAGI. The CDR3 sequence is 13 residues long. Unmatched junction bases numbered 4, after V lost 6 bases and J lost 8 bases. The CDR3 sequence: CASRRDRGQGYTF. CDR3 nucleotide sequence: TGTGCCAGCAGACGGGACAGGGGGCAAGGCTACACCTTC.

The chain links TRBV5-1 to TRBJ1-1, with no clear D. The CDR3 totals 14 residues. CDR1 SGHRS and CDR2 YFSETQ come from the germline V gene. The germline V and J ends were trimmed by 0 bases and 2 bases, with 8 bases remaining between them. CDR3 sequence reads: CASSLDGRNTEAFF. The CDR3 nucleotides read TGCGCCAGCAGCTTGGACGGGAGAAACACTGAAGCTTTCTTT. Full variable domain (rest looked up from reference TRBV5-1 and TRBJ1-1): KAGVTQTPRYLIKTRGQQVTLSCSPISGHRSVSWYQQTPGQGLQFLFEYFSETQRNKGNFPGRFSGRQFSNSRSEMNVSTLELGDSALYLCASSLDGRNTEAFFGQGTRLTVV.

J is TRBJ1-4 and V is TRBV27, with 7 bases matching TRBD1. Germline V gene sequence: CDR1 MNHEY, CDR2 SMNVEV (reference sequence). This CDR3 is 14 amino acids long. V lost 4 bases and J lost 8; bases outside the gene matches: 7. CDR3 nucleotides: TGTGCCAGCAGTTGGGGGCAGGGGGGCGAAAAACTGTTTTTT. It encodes CASSWGQGGEKLFF.

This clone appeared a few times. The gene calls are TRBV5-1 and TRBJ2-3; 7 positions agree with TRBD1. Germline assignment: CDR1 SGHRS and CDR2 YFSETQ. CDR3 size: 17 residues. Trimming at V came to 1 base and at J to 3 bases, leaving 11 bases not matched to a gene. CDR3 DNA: TGCGCCAGCAGCTTGACAGAGACAGGGTGGGGGACAGATACGCAGTATTTT. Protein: CASSLTETGWGTDTQYF.

The CDR3 DNA is TGCAGTGCTAGCCCCTATTACGAGCAGTACTTC. It yields the protein CSASPYYEQYF. This chain links TRBV20-1 with TRBJ2-7; D is unresolved. CDR3 length: 11 residues. Trimming left V 3 bases short and J 4 bases short, with 7 bases between. CDR1 is DFQATT, CDR2 SNEGSKA, per germline (reference sequence).

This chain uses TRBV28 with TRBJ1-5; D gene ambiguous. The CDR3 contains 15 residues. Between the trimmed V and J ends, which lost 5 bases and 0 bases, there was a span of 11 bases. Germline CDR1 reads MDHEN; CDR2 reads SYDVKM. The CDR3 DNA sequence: TGTGCCAGCAGTCTACCGTGGTATAGCAATCAGCCCCAGCATTTT. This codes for CASSLPWYSNQPQHF.

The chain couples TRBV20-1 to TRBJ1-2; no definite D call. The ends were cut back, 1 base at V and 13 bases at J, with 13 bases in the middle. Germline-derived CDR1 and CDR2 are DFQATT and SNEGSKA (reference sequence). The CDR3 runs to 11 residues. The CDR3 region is CSARAPQSPTF. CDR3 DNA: TGCAGTGCTAGAGCCCCACAGTCCCCCACCTTC.

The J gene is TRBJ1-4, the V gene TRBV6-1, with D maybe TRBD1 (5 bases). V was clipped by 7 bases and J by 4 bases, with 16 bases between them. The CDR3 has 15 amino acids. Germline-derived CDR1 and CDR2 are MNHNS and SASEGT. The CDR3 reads CASIKGIIYNEKLFF. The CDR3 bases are TGTGCCAGCATTAAGGGGATAATCTATAATGAAAAACTGTTTTTT.

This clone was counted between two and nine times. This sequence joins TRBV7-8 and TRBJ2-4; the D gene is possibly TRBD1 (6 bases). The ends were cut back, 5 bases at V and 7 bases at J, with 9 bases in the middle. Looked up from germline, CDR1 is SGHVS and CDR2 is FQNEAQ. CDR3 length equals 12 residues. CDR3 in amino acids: CASSATGNIQYF. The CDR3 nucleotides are TGTGCCAGCAGCGCCACAGGGAACATTCAGTACTTC.

This chain's CDR3 is CASSEAWGGASETQYF. The CDR3 DNA sequence: TGTGCCAGCAGTGAAGCGTGGGGGGGCGCATCGGAGACCCAGTACTTC. V gene TRBV6-1 combines with J gene TRBJ2-5; TRBD2 might be the D (7 bases). The CDR3 totals 16 residues. With 0 bases removed from V and 5 bases from J, the gap between germline ends came to 16 bases. Germline V gene lookup returns CDR1 MNHNS and CDR2 SASEGT.

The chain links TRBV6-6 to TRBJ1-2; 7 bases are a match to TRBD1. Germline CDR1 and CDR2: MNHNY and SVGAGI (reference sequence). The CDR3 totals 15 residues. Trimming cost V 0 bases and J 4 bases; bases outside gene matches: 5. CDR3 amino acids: CASSYSGTAFYGYTF. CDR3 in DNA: TGTGCCAGCAGTTACTCCGGGACAGCCTTCTATGGCTACACCTTC.

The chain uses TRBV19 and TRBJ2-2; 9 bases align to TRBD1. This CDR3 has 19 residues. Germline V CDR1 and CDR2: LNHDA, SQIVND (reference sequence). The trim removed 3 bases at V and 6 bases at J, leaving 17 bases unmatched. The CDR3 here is CASSIWALGRDRVAGELFF. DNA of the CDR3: TGTGCCAGTAGTATTTGGGCCCTCGGTAGGGACAGGGTTGCCGGGGAGCTGTTTTTT.

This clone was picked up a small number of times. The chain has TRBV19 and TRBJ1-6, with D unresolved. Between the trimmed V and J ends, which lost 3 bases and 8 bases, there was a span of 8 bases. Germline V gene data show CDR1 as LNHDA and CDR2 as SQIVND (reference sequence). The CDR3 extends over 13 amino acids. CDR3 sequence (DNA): TGTGCCAGTAGTATCGGGGTCCATTCACCCCTCCACTTT. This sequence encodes CASSIGVHSPLHF.